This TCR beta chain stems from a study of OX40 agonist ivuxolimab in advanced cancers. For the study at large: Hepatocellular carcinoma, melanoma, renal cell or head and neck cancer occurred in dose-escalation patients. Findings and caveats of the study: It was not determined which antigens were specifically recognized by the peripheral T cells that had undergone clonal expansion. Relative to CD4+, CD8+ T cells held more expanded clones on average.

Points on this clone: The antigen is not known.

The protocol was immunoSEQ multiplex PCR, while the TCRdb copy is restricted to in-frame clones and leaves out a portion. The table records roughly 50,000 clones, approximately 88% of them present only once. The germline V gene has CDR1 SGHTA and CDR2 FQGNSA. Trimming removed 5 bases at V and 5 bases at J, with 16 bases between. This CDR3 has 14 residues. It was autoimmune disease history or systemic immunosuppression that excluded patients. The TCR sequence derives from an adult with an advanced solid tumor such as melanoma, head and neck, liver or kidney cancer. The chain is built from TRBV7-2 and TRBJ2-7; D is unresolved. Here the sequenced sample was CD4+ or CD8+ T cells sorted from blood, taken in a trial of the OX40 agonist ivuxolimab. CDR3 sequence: CASSPSFGLNEQYF. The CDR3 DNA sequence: TGTGCCAGCAGCCCCTCCTTTGGGCTGAACGAGCAGTACTTC.